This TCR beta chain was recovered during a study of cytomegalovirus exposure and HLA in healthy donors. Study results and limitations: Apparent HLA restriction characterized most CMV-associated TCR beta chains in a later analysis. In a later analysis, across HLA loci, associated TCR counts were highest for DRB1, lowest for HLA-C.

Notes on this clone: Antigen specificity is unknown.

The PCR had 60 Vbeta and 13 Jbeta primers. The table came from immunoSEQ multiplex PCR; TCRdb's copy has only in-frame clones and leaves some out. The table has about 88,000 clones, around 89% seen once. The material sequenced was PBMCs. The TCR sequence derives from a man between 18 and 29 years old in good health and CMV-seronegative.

CDR3 sequence: CASSPSGTGTGELFF. CDR3 DNA sequence: TGTGCCAGCAGCCCCTCCGGGACAGGCACCGGGGAGCTGTTTTTT. This chain uses TRBV28 with TRBJ2-2, with 8 bases matching TRBD1. Germline loops: CDR1 MDHEN, CDR2 SYDVKM. The V segment lost 6 bases and the J segment 4 bases; nucleotides outside the gene matches: 7. The CDR3 length is 15 residues.